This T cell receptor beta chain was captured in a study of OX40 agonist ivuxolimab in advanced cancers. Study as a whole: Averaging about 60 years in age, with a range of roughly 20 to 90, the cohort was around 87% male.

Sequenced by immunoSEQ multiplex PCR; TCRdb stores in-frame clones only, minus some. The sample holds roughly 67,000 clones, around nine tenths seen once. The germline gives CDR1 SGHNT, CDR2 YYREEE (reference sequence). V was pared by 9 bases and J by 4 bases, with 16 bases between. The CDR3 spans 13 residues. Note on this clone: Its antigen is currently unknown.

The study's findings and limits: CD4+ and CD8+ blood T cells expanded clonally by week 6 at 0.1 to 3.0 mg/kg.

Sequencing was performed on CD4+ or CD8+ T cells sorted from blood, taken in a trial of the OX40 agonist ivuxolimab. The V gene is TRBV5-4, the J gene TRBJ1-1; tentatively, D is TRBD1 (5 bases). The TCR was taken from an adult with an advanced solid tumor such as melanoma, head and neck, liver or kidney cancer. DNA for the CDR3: TGTGCCATCGTCAGGGATATCGGCACTGAAGCTTTCTTT. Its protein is CAIVRDIGTEAFF.